The rows below give T cell receptor beta chains drawn from one sample of a study of blood T cell repertoires in COVID-19. Profiled with immunoSEQ multiplex PCR; TCRdb holds only in-frame clones, not every one. The data hold approximately 210,000 clones, with around 89% observed a single time. Sequenced: peripheral blood. The receptors stem from a man aged 65 to 85 with acute or convalescent COVID-19. The CDR3 runs from the conserved cysteine through the conserved F or W. The order of the fields is J gene, D gene, V gene, CDR3 length, clone size, CDR3 protein, CDR3 DNA. D genes are given only for firm matches. A clone size is listed for some rows: how often the clone was seen (once, few, many), or a class if it is expanded.

j_call: TRBJ2-1; d_call: TRBD1; v_call: TRBV9; cdr3_length: 18; clone_size: many; cdr3_aa: CASSVASGQGSGGNEQFF; cdr3_nt: TGTGCCAGCAGCGTAGCCTCCGGACAGGGTTCGGGCGGTAATGAGCAGTTCTTC
j_call: TRBJ1-5; d_call: TRBD1; v_call: TRBV5-8; cdr3_length: 16; clone_size: few; cdr3_aa: CASSSPGDSRNQPQHF; cdr3_nt: TGTGCCAGCAGCTCCCCTGGGGACAGCCGCAATCAGCCCCAGCATTTT
j_call: TRBJ2-1; d_call: .; v_call: TRBV5-6; cdr3_length: 12; clone_size: .; cdr3_aa: CASSGTVNEQFF; cdr3_nt: TGTGCCAGCAGCGGGACTGTAAATGAGCAGTTCTTC
j_call: TRBJ2-3; d_call: TRBD2; v_call: TRBV27; cdr3_length: 16; clone_size: .; cdr3_aa: CASSLTSGRATDTQYF; cdr3_nt: TGTGCCAGCAGTTTGACTAGCGGGAGGGCCACAGATACGCAGTATTTT
j_call: TRBJ2-7; d_call: .; v_call: TRBV5-3; cdr3_length: 18; clone_size: .; cdr3_aa: CARSPRRVTANRSYEQYF; cdr3_nt: TGTGCCAGAAGCCCGCGAAGGGTGACAGCGAACCGATCCTACGAGCAGTACTTC
j_call: TRBJ1-2; d_call: TRBD1; v_call: TRBV19; cdr3_length: 14; clone_size: .; cdr3_aa: CASSILRTGYGYTF; cdr3_nt: TGTGCCAGTAGTATCCTGCGGACAGGCTATGGCTACACCTTC
j_call: TRBJ2-7; d_call: .; v_call: TRBV11-1; cdr3_length: 13; clone_size: .; cdr3_aa: CASSLTQNYEQYF; cdr3_nt: TGTGCCAGCAGCTTAACACAGAACTACGAGCAGTACTTC
j_call: TRBJ1-5; d_call: .; v_call: TRBV28; cdr3_length: 13; clone_size: .; cdr3_aa: CASRNTRGQPQHF; cdr3_nt: TGTGCCAGCAGAAATACAAGAGGTCAGCCCCAGCATTTT
j_call: TRBJ1-6; d_call: .; v_call: TRBV6-5; cdr3_length: 15; clone_size: .; cdr3_aa: CASRNRGAYNSPLHF; cdr3_nt: TGTGCCAGCAGAAACCGGGGGGCTTATAATTCACCCCTCCACTTT
j_call: TRBJ2-3; d_call: .; v_call: TRBV4-1; cdr3_length: 14; clone_size: .; cdr3_aa: CASSQYMAGDTQYF; cdr3_nt: TGCGCCAGCAGCCAATATATGGCAGGTGATACGCAGTATTTT
j_call: TRBJ2-7; d_call: TRBD1; v_call: TRBV5-4; cdr3_length: 14; clone_size: .; cdr3_aa: CASSYDRGAYEQYF; cdr3_nt: TGTGCCAGCAGCTACGACAGGGGAGCCTACGAGCAGTACTTC
j_call: TRBJ2-3; d_call: .; v_call: TRBV5-1; cdr3_length: 12; clone_size: .; cdr3_aa: CASSWATDTQYF; cdr3_nt: TGCGCCAGCAGTTGGGCGACAGATACGCAGTATTTT
j_call: TRBJ2-1; d_call: TRBD2; v_call: TRBV5-1; cdr3_length: 15; clone_size: .; cdr3_aa: CASSFGTSGYNEQFF; cdr3_nt: TGCGCCAGCAGCTTTGGGACTAGCGGTTACAATGAGCAGTTCTTC
j_call: TRBJ2-7; d_call: TRBD1; v_call: TRBV5-1; cdr3_length: 14; clone_size: .; cdr3_aa: CASSIRDRGLEQYF; cdr3_nt: TGCGCCAGCAGCATCCGGGACAGGGGGCTAGAGCAGTACTTC
j_call: TRBJ2-3; d_call: .; v_call: TRBV28; cdr3_length: 15; clone_size: .; cdr3_aa: CASSPRGSSSDTQYF; cdr3_nt: TGTGCCAGCAGCCCGAGGGGGTCTTCTTCAGATACGCAGTATTTT
j_call: TRBJ1-3; d_call: .; v_call: TRBV7-9; cdr3_length: 13; clone_size: .; cdr3_aa: CASSQIGGNTIYF; cdr3_nt: TGTGCCAGCAGCCAAATCGGTGGAAACACCATATATTTT
j_call: TRBJ2-5; d_call: TRBD1; v_call: TRBV2; cdr3_length: 14; clone_size: once; cdr3_aa: CASNDRGSQETQYF; cdr3_nt: TGTGCCAGCAATGACAGGGGGAGCCAAGAGACCCAGTACTTC
j_call: TRBJ2-2; d_call: TRBD2; v_call: TRBV3-1/TRBV3-2; cdr3_length: 16; clone_size: .; cdr3_aa: CASSQGLAGKVGELFF; cdr3_nt: TGTGCCAGCAGCCAGGGACTAGCGGGTAAAGTCGGGGAGCTGTTTTTT
j_call: TRBJ2-5; d_call: .; v_call: TRBV10-3; cdr3_length: 13; clone_size: .; cdr3_aa: CAISSDFPETQYF; cdr3_nt: TGTGCCATCAGTTCAGATTTCCCGGAGACCCAGTACTTC
j_call: TRBJ2-3; d_call: .; v_call: TRBV12-3/TRBV12-4; cdr3_length: 13; clone_size: .; cdr3_aa: CASSLRGTDTQYF; cdr3_nt: TGTGCCAGCAGTTTAAGGGGAACAGATACGCAGTATTTT
j_call: TRBJ1-5; d_call: .; v_call: TRBV19; cdr3_length: 15; clone_size: .; cdr3_aa: CASRAGQYSNQPQHF; cdr3_nt: TGTGCCAGTAGAGCAGGACAGTATAGCAATCAGCCCCAGCATTTT
j_call: TRBJ2-3; d_call: .; v_call: TRBV14; cdr3_length: 14; clone_size: .; cdr3_aa: CASSQDRSRDTQYF; cdr3_nt: TGTGCCAGCAGCCAAGATCGGTCCCGAGATACGCAGTATTTT
j_call: TRBJ1-3; d_call: TRBD1; v_call: TRBV7-9; cdr3_length: 13; clone_size: once; cdr3_aa: CASSKQGRDTIYF; cdr3_nt: TGTGCCAGCAGCAAACAGGGGAGAGACACCATATATTTT
j_call: TRBJ2-2; d_call: .; v_call: TRBV7-6; cdr3_length: 15; clone_size: once; cdr3_aa: CASSSQRGHAGELFF; cdr3_nt: TGTGCCAGCAGCTCCCAAAGGGGACACGCCGGGGAGCTGTTTTTT
j_call: TRBJ2-2; d_call: .; v_call: TRBV18; cdr3_length: 16; clone_size: .; cdr3_aa: CASSPTFAGQTGELFF; cdr3_nt: TGTGCCAGCTCACCCACGTTCGCAGGGCAGACCGGGGAGCTGTTTTTT
j_call: TRBJ2-5; d_call: .; v_call: TRBV7-2; cdr3_length: 14; clone_size: .; cdr3_aa: CASSLRGGVETQYF; cdr3_nt: TGTGCCAGCAGCTTAAGAGGAGGGGTAGAGACCCAGTACTTC